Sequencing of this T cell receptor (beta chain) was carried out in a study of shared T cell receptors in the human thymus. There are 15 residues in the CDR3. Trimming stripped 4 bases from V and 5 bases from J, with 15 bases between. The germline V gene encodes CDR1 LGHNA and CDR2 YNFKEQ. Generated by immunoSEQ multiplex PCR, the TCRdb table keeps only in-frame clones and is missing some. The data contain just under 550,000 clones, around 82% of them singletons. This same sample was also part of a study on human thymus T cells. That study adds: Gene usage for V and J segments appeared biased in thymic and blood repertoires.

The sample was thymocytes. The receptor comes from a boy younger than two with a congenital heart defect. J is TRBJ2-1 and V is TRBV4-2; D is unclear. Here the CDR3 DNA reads TGTGCCAGCAGCCCCTCCCGCGGCGCGGACAATGAGCAGTTCTTC. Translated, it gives CASSPSRGADNEQFF.